This T cell receptor beta chain comes out of a study of regulatory T cells in long-lasting Graves disease (dated by TCRdb to about 2021). With respect to the entire study: Newly diagnosed Graves' disease patients had taken antithyroid drugs for less than 3 months. TCR sequencing covered roughly 13 persistent and 20 newly diagnosed Graves' disease patients, some 33 samples in total. The study was conducted in China and was registered as a clinical trial. Peripheral blood TCR sequencing and RNA sequencing compared persistent Graves' disease patients with newly diagnosed Graves' disease patients. Results the study describes overall, beyond this receptor: The study examined only peripheral blood because the primary lesion, thyroid tissue, could not be accessed. The authors acknowledged the small sample size as a limitation that may reduce accuracy. Lower TCR Shannon entropy and fewer highly expanded clones were observed in persistent Graves' disease patients than in newly diagnosed patients, which suggested clonal expansion. Sequencing and analysis were limited to the TCR beta chain. Persistent disease showed preferential use of TRBV28, TRBJ1-2 and TRBJ2-5, whereas newly diagnosed disease favored TRBV20-1 and TRBJ2-1. Patients with persistent disease shared more public clonotypes (roughly 2,900) than newly diagnosed patients did (about 1,000).

According to the study, the label for this sample's time point signals: newly diagnosed GD, antithyroid drugs for less than 3 months. For both TCR sequencing and RNA sequencing, RNA was extracted from PBMCs using TRIzol. The diagnosis of Graves' disease was made according to American Thyroid Association guidelines. Patients for the study were recruited at an endocrinology department in Xi'an, China. Each patient gave about 8.1 milliliters of peripheral blood, collected in an EDTA anticoagulant tube. Ficoll Paque Plus density gradient separation was used to isolate PBMCs, and no additional T cell sorting was done. RNA quality was checked with an Agilent 2100 Bioanalyzer and agarose gel, and concentration with a NanoDrop 2000. Library method: multiplex PCR. Sequenced using an Illumina HiSeq 4000. CDR3 regions were amplified by Arm-PCR with iRepertoire HTBI primers to construct TCR beta libraries. Gel purification was performed on PCR products prior to sequencing. The authors' pipeline ran thus. Gene usage analysis of CDR3 amino acid clonotypes used the approximately 62 TRBV and 14 to 15 TRBJ segments found across samples. COPE and FqMerger were used to merge the filtered high-quality paired reads into contigs. Contigs were aligned with BLAST to IMGT TRBV, TRBD and TRBJ reference genes, and CDR3 was defined per IMGT. Highly expanded clones were defined as clonotypes with a frequency above 0.1%. Shannon entropy was used to measure repertoire diversity, and the Gini coefficient was used to measure V-J evenness. Clonotypes shared by more than one individual were considered public. TCRdb ran its own pipeline on the public reads, namely fastp trimming at Q25 and MiXCR clone calling, and kept in-frame beta chains. Each record represents a unique CDR3 protein, reported with the most common genes and DNA among its rows. TCRdb's processing, not the authors', yielded these V and J calls. The sample yields about 220,000 distinct CDR3 sequences; approximately 19% were counted once. 12% of the sample is taken by the ten largest.

This clonotype was detected ten times or more. This clone's antigen is unknown. No much larger clone is present one base from it, and per-base qualities are unavailable. Taken from the germline V gene, the CDR1 and CDR2 loops are SGHTS and YDEGEE. The trim is 7 bases for V and 1 base for J, with a gap of 9 bases between the germline ends. From cysteine to phenylalanine, the CDR3 is 13 amino acids long. Of all the DNA, just the CDR3 is kept, 39 bases in frame from base 1. These records were also assigned to another study, of T cells in Graves' hyperthyroidism and ophthalmopathy. As described in the second report: Graves' hyperthyroidism was defined as stable when no progression to ophthalmopathy occurred over 18 months of follow-up. The hyperthyroidism patients were between 18 and 65 years old and newly diagnosed, with a disease duration of less than 2 months. Any patient with an uncontrolled infection, another autoimmune disease, pregnancy or lactation was excluded. Diagnoses relied on clinical symptoms, serum thyroxine and TRAb, thyroid ultrasound and orbital computed tomography. For the first round of RT-PCR on the TCR CDR3, the HTBI primer set was used together with the Qiagen OneStep RT-PCR kit. Blood samples also contained most of the expanded thyroid clonotypes (frequency above 0.001), which suggests that blood repertoires may reflect thyroid immune responses. A model built on a 13 V-J signature distinguished ophthalmopathy from stable hyperthyroidism, reaching over 85% sensitivity and around 81% specificity in cross-validation and 80%/75% in testing. In validation, progression to ophthalmopathy was predicted by the model with nearly 71% sensitivity and just over 72% specificity, a median of approximately 6.5 months before onset. To identify TCR V-J signatures that set the groups apart, the researchers used a discovery cohort of about a hundred patients, made up of under 50 with Graves' ophthalmopathy and about 59 with stable Graves' hyperthyroidism. Whether ophthalmopathy could be predicted prospectively was tested in an independent validation cohort made up of some 20 hyperthyroidism patients plus 17 patients who later progressed to ophthalmopathy. The 90 to 100 discovery patients were randomly split 7:3 into training and test sets. In addition, the study compared T-cell repertoires in thyroid tissue and in blood from over 5 Graves' hyperthyroidism patients. Following sampling, methimazole starting at 30 mg daily was given to hyperthyroidism patients, and high-dose intravenous methylprednisolone was given to ophthalmopathy patients. The libraries were constructed in a second round of multiplex PCR and then size-selected and purified. Sequencing of the libraries was done on an Illumina HiSeq2000 using paired-end 100 bp reads. Raw data were processed with SOAPnuke, discarding reads with adapters, uncalled bases, mean Phred below 15, or no exact constant-primer or identifier match. High-quality paired reads were merged using COPE v1.2.5, and each unique nucleotide sequence was defined as a clonotype. Clonotypes were aligned to IMGT TRBV, TRBD and TRBJ reference segments using MiTCR v1.1. Only V-J combinations with frequency above 0.0001, covering roughly 99% of repertoires, were analysed. A TCS score was defined as the ratio of F50 (clonal expansion) to E x V (chaos), with BLOSUM62-based TCRdist applied between CDR3 peptides within each V-J. Welch's t-statistics and random forest reduced roughly 530 V-J features to 10 to 15, which were used in a naive Bayes classifier (R e1071). No statistical method was used to set the sample size in advance, and investigators knew the group allocation. The paper reports TCR Vbeta CDR3 sequencing of approximately 140 peripheral blood samples: under 45 ophthalmopathy, about 75 hyperthyroidism and around 17 progressor patients.

The material sequenced was peripheral blood mononuclear cells (PBMCs), taken at new diagnosis, from a patient treated with antithyroid drugs. The chain is assembled from TRBV5-8 and TRBJ1-5; matching of 6 bases hints at TRBD1 as the D gene. The clonotype was recovered from a woman in her 30s with Graves disease. Donor details come from another sample of the same person, matched by shared clones. For the CDR3, the sequence is CASEGGSNQPQHF. Read as DNA, the sequence is TGTGCCAGCGAGGGGGGAAGCAATCAGCCCCAGCATTTT. Joined to the reference TRBV5-8 and TRBJ1-5 proteins, this CDR3 gives the full variable domain: EAGVTQSPTHLIKTRGQQATLRCSPISGHTSVYWYQQALGLGLQFLLWYDEGEERNRGNFPPRFSGRQFPNYSSELNVNALELEDSALYLCASEGGSNQPQHFGDGTRLSIL.